This TCR beta chain was sequenced in a study of CD8 T cell repertoires and HIV-1 epitope variants. Across the whole study: An uncultured baseline aliquot held 1M T cells.

This clone was seen a few times. Antigen: not known. Assay used: immunoSEQ multiplex PCR; TCRdb lists only in-frame clones, some missing. This sample has thousands of clones, with approximately 61% found just once. This CDR3 region has 15 residues. Germline CDR1 is MDHEN and CDR2 is SYDVKM. J lost 3 bases, V lost 2 bases, and 5 bases had no gene match. V is TRBV28 and J is TRBJ2-7, with 9 bases identical to TRBD1. The TCR originated in a male donor with HIV. The sequencing sample was made of cultured CD8+ T cells derived from PBMCs. The CDR3 protein is CASSLRTGADYEQYF. The CDR3 region has the DNA TGTGCCAGCAGTTTAAGGACAGGGGCGGACTACGAGCAGTACTTC.